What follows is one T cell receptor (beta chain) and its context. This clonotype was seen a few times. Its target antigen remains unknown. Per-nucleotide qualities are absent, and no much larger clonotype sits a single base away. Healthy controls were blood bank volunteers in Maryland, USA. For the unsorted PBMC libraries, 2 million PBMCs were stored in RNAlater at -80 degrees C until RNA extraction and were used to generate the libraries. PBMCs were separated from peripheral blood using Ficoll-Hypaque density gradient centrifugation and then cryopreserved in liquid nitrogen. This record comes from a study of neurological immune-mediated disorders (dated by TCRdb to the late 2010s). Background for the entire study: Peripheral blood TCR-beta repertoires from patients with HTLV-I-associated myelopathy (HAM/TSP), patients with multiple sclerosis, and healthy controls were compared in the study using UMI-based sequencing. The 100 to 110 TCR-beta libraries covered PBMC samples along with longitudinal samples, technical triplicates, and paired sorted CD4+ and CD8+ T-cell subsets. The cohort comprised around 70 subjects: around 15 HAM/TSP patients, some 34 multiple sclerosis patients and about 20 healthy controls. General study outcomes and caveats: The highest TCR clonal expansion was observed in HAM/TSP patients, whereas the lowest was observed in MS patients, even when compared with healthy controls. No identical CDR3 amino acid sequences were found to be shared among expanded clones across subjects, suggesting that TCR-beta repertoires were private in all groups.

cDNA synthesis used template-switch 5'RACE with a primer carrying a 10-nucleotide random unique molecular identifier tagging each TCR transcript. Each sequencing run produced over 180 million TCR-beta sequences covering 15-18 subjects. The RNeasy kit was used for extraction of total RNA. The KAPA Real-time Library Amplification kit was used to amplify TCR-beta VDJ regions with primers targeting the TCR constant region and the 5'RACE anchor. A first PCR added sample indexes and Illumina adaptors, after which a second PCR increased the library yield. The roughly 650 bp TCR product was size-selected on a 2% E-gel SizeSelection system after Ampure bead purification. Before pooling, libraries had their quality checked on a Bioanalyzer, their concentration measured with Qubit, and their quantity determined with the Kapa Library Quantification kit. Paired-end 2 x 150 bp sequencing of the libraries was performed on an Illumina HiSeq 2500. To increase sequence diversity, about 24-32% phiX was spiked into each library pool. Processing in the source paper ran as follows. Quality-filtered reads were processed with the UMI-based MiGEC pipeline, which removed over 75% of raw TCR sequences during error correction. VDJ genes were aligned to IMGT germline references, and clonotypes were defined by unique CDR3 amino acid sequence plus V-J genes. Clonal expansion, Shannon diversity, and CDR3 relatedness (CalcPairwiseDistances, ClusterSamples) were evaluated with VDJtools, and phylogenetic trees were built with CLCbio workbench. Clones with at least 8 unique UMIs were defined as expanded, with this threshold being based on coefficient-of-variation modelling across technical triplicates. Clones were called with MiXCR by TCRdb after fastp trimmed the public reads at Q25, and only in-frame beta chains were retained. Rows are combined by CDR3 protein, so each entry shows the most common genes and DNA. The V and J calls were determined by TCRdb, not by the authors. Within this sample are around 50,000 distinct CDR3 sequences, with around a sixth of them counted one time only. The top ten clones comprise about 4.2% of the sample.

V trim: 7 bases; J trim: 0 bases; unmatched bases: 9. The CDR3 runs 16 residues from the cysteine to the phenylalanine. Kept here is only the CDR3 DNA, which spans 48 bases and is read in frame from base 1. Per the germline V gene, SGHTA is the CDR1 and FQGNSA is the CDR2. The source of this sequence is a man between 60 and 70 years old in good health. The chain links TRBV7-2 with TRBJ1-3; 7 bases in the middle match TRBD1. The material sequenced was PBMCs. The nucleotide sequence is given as TGTGCCAGCAATCCACCGAACAGGGGCTCTGGAAACACCATATATTTT. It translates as CASNPPNRGSGNTIYF.